This T cell receptor (beta chain) stems from a study of blood T cells in healthy people across ages. Study background: For every two T cells, template switching captured about one barcoded beta molecule.

Next came a second PCR, run for about 6 to 12 cycles, which used a sample-barcoded 5' primer along with a J-beta primer mix. Via MiXCR, TCRdb re-called the 5' RACE reads, giving one row per CDR3 protein. The table has about 2 million distinct CDR3 sequences, 49% seen once; the top ten hold more than 2%. The authors isolated at least 6.5 million PBMCs per sample. Per sample, no less than 5 micrograms of total RNA were extracted. In germline, CDR1 is SGHRS, CDR2 YFSETQ. This CDR3 comprises 15 residues. V lost 3 bases and J 9 bases, leaving 21 bases between the germline ends. The rearrangement joins TRBV5-1 to TRBJ1-2, with D perhaps matching TRBD1 (6 bases). The sequence was collected from a woman in her thirties or forties in good health. The specimen was blood. This chain's CDR3 is CASSYRDTKPLSYTF. The CDR3 coding sequence is TGCGCCAGCAGCTACCGGGACACGAAGCCTTTGAGCTACACCTTC.